These 29 T cell receptor beta chains came from one sample sequenced in a study of beta chain features in type 1 diabetes. The study reverse transcribed the entire isolated RNA, so it sequenced expressed TCRB transcripts. Clones were sequenced by immunoSEQ multiplex PCR, and TCRdb holds only the in-frame ones, with some missing. The sample has roughly 340,000 clones, less than 15% seen once; the top ten hold 0.015%. Overall study findings and caveats: In all four CD4+ subsets, TCRB CDR3 length was significantly, moderately reduced in type 1 diabetes.

Their antigen targets remain unknown. The sequenced sample was naive CD4+ T cells from blood. The source of these receptors is a woman aged 18-30 years with type 1 diabetes.

The rearrangement uses TRBV18 and TRBJ1-2, with no clear D. V was clipped by 0 bases and J by 5 bases, with 16 bases between them. Per germline, CDR1 KGHSH and CDR2 LQKENI. The CDR3 contains 16 residues. CDR3 sequence: CASSPPRDIPDYGYTF. The CDR3 DNA sequence: TGTGCCAGCTCACCACCGCGCGATATCCCCGATTATGGCTACACCTTC.

This clone was observed a handful of times. The J gene is TRBJ2-3, the V gene TRBV9; TRBD2 aligns across 8 bases. With V trimmed by 2 bases and J by 3 bases, 5 bases remained unmatched. Germline CDR1 is SGDLS and CDR2 is YYNGEE. The CDR3 runs to 15 residues. The CDR3 DNA reads TGTGCCAGCAGCGTCGGGGCGGGAGGTACAGATACGCAGTATTTT. The encoded protein is CASSVGAGGTDTQYF. Full variable domain (remainder filled in from reference TRBV9 and TRBJ2-3): DSGVTQTPKHLITATGQRVTLRCSPRSGDLSVYWYQQSLDQGLQFLIQYYNGEERAKGNILERFSAQQFPDLHSELNLSSLELGDSALYFCASSVGAGGTDTQYFGPGTRLTVL.

This clone was seen a handful of times. CDR3 in amino acids: CASSPQGVTDTQYF. DNA for the CDR3: TGTGCCAGCAGCCCACAGGGGGTAACAGATACGCAGTATTTT. The chain uses TRBV5-4 and TRBJ2-3, with 8 bases identical to TRBD1. V lost 4 bases and J lost 3; bases outside the gene matches: 4. The CDR3 runs 14 residues. CDR1 is SGHNT and CDR2 is YYREEE in the germline V gene (reference sequence).

This clone came up a few times. The V call is TRBV28, the J call TRBJ1-1, with 8 bases matching TRBD1. Germline loops: CDR1 MDHEN, CDR2 SYDVKM. The trim removed 0 bases at V and 5 bases at J, leaving 8 bases unmatched. The CDR3 runs to 16 residues. The CDR3 region has the DNA TGTGCCAGCAGTTTATGGCCGACAGGGGAGGAGACTGAAGCTTTCTTT. It is translated as CASSLWPTGEETEAFF. Full variable domain (remainder filled in from reference TRBV28 and TRBJ1-1): DVKVTQSSRYLVKRTGEKVFLECVQDMDHENMFWYRQDPGLGLRLIYFSYDVKMKEKGDIPEGYSVSREKKERFSLILESASTNQTSMYLCASSLWPTGEETEAFFGQGTRLTVV.

This clone was picked up a small number of times. The chain joins TRBV28 to TRBJ1-2; maybe TRBD1 (6 bases). Trimming removed 6 bases at V and 2 bases at J, with 10 bases between. The CDR3 extends over 13 amino acids. In germline, CDR1 is MDHEN, CDR2 SYDVKM. This CDR3 reads CASRQGGNYGYTF. For the CDR3, the DNA is TGTGCCAGCAGACAAGGGGGAAACTATGGCTACACCTTC.

V gene TRBV5-6 combines with J gene TRBJ1-1; D is possibly TRBD1 (6 bases). Germline CDR1 reads SGHDT; CDR2 reads YYEEEE. V was trimmed by 4 bases and J by 1 base, leaving 11 bases between them. The CDR3 length is 14 residues. The CDR3 sequence is CASSLGHKNTEAFF. CDR3 nucleotide sequence: TGTGCCAGCAGCCTGGGACACAAGAACACTGAAGCTTTCTTT.

The chain carries TRBV11-3 and TRBJ2-2; D is perhaps TRBD1 (5 bases). The germline CDR1 and CDR2 sequences are SGHNT and YENEEA. Trimming took off 3 bases at V and 6 bases at J, with 11 bases between the two ends. The CDR3 has 14 amino acids. The CDR3 reads CASSFHDSSGELFF. The CDR3 DNA is TGTGCCAGCAGCTTTCATGACAGCTCCGGGGAGCTGTTTTTT. The full variable domain, in which reference TRBV11-3 and TRBJ2-2 provide the parts outside the CDR3, is EAGVVQSPRYKIIEKKQPVAFWCNPISGHNTLYWYLQNLGQGPELLIRYENEEAVDDSQLPKDRFSAERLKGVDSTLKIQPAELGDSAVYLCASSFHDSSGELFFGEGSRLTVL.

The rearrangement uses TRBV18 and TRBJ2-7, with D possibly TRBD1 on 5 matching bases. The V and J ends lost 5 bases and 2 bases respectively, with 16 bases between them. The CDR3 spans 15 residues. Germline CDR1 reads KGHSH; CDR2 reads LQKENI. In DNA, the CDR3 is TGTGCCAGCTCATCTAGACAGACCACTACCTACGAGCAGTACTTC. It is translated as CASSSRQTTTYEQYF.

V and J are TRBV11-2 and TRBJ1-2, with D maybe TRBD1 (5 bases). CDR1 is SGHAT and CDR2 is FQNNGV in the germline V gene. The CDR3 totals 14 residues. The V and J ends lost 3 bases and 1 base respectively, with 9 bases between them. CDR3 DNA sequence: TGTGCCAGCAGCTTTTCGGGGGTTAACTATGGCTACACCTTC. Protein product: CASSFSGVNYGYTF. The entire variable domain, with the rest obtained from reference TRBV11-2 and TRBJ1-2, is as follows: EAGVAQSPRYKIIEKRQSVAFWCNPISGHATLYWYQQILGQGPKLLIQFQNNGVVDDSQLPKDRFSAERLKGVDSTLKIQPAKLEDSAVYLCASSFSGVNYGYTFGSGTRLTVV.

This chain connects TRBV9 to TRBJ2-3; TRBD2 aligns across 9 bases. Germline trimming cut 0 bases from V and 6 bases from J; bases unmatched to any gene: 2. Germline assignment: CDR1 SGDLS and CDR2 YYNGEE. The CDR3 runs 14 residues. This chain's CDR3 is CASSVVGTSDTQYF. The CDR3, as DNA: TGTGCCAGCAGCGTAGTCGGGACTAGCGATACGCAGTATTTT. The full variable domain, in which reference TRBV9 and TRBJ2-3 provide the parts outside the CDR3, is DSGVTQTPKHLITATGQRVTLRCSPRSGDLSVYWYQQSLDQGLQFLIQYYNGEERAKGNILERFSAQQFPDLHSELNLSSLELGDSALYFCASSVVGTSDTQYFGPGTRLTVL.

The V gene is TRBV5-1, the J gene TRBJ1-4, with D maybe TRBD1 (5 bases). Looked up from germline, CDR1 is SGHRS and CDR2 is YFSETQ. Between the trimmed V and J ends, which lost 0 bases and 7 bases, there was a span of 13 bases. The CDR3 runs to 15 residues. CDR3 region: CASSLAGQGGEKLFF. DNA of the CDR3: TGCGCCAGCAGCTTGGCCGGTCAGGGTGGTGAAAAACTGTTTTTT.

The chain couples TRBV28 to TRBJ1-5; D not resolved. V was trimmed by 4 bases and J by 7 bases, leaving 11 bases between them. The CDR3 totals 13 residues. CDR1 is MDHEN, CDR2 SYDVKM, per germline. Here the CDR3 DNA reads TGTGCCAGCAGTTCAGAGCTAGGACAGCCCCAGCATTTT. It is translated as CASSSELGQPQHF.

The chain is built from TRBV10-3 and TRBJ2-1, with 9 bases matching TRBD1. The CDR3 has 15 residues. The germline gives CDR1 ENHRY, CDR2 SYGVKD. The V and J ends lost 7 bases and 5 bases, in that order; junction bases with no gene match: 9. In DNA form, the CDR3 reads TGTGCCATCACTCAGGGACAGGGCCTTAACAATGAGCAGTTCTTC. This sequence encodes CAITQGQGLNNEQFF.

Here the CDR3 reads CASSLGLAGVRFNEQFF. DNA for the CDR3: TGCGCCAGCAGCTTGGGACTAGCGGGAGTTCGGTTCAATGAGCAGTTCTTC. This chain links TRBV5-1 with TRBJ2-1; 12 bases are a match to TRBD2. Trimming took 0 bases from V and 6 from J; bases not matched to a gene: 7. The CDR3 is made up of 17 amino acids. Germline CDR1 SGHRS, CDR2 YFSETQ. Variable domain in full (rest from reference TRBV5-1 and TRBJ2-1): KAGVTQTPRYLIKTRGQQVTLSCSPISGHRSVSWYQQTPGQGLQFLFEYFSETQRNKGNFPGRFSGRQFSNSRSEMNVSTLELGDSALYLCASSLGLAGVRFNEQFFGPGTRLTVL.

This clone turned up a few times. V usage is TRBV5-1 and J usage is TRBJ1-4, with TRBD1 matching 10 bases. The CDR3 is made up of 15 amino acids. The germline CDR1 and CDR2 sequences are SGHRS and YFSETQ. Trimming at V came to 0 bases and at J to 8 bases, leaving 4 bases not matched to a gene. The chain's CDR3 is CASSLEGQGNEKLFF. The CDR3 region has the DNA TGCGCCAGCAGCTTGGAGGGACAGGGGAACGAAAAACTGTTTTTT.

This chain uses TRBV2 with TRBJ2-2; 9 bases map to TRBD1. The germline CDR1 and CDR2 sequences are SNHLY and FYNNEI. The CDR3 is 15 amino acids. Germline trimming cut 5 bases from V and 4 bases from J; bases unmatched to any gene: 5. The CDR3: CASSRTGGVTGELFF. CDR3 in DNA: TGTGCCAGCAGTCGTACAGGGGGCGTCACCGGGGAGCTGTTTTTT.

This clone was picked up a small number of times. The chain links TRBV5-1 to TRBJ2-3; D call uncertain. CDR3 length: 13 residues. Between the trimmed V and J ends, which lost 0 bases and 6 bases, there was a span of 8 bases. Germline CDR1 is SGHRS and CDR2 is YFSETQ. The CDR3 here is CASSLASRDTQYF. CDR3 coding DNA: TGCGCCAGCAGCTTGGCAAGCCGGGATACGCAGTATTTT.

The chain uses TRBV7-9 and TRBJ1-2; tentatively, D is TRBD1 (6 bases). In germline, CDR1 is SEHNR, CDR2 FQNEAQ (reference sequence). V lost 0 bases, J lost 7 bases, and 12 bases lay in between. The CDR3 sequence is 14 residues long. This chain's CDR3 is CASSLAEDSRGYTF. CDR3 in DNA: TGTGCCAGCAGCTTAGCCGAGGACAGTCGTGGCTACACCTTC.

The chain carries TRBV25-1 and TRBJ2-2; 10 nucleotides line up with TRBD1. V was pared by 6 bases and J by 6 bases, with 4 bases of the junction left unmatched. Germline CDR1 and CDR2: MGHDK and SYGVNS. This CDR3 is 14 amino acids long. The CDR3 coding sequence is TGTGCCAGCAGAGCGGACAGGGGGGCCGGGGAGCTGTTTTTT. It codes for CASRADRGAGELFF. The full variable domain, its missing parts supplied by reference TRBV25-1 and TRBJ2-2, is EADIYQTPRYLVIGTGKKITLECSQTMGHDKMYWYQQDPGMELHLIHYSYGVNSTEKGDLSSESTVSRIRTEHFPLTLESARPSHTSQYLCASRADRGAGELFFGEGSRLTVL.

The chain links TRBV6-5 to TRBJ2-1, with D perhaps matching TRBD2 (6 bases). Germline V lookup: CDR1 MNHEY, CDR2 SVGAGI. CDR3 length equals 15 residues. V was pared by 5 bases and J by 9 bases, with 20 bases between. CDR3 DNA: TGTGCCAGCAGTACCCGGGCTAGCGCCAGGGTTGAGCAGTTCTTC. Protein sequence: CASSTRASARVEQFF.

The chain employs TRBV18 and TRBJ2-3; 10 bases are shared with TRBD2. This CDR3 has 17 amino acids. Per germline, CDR1 KGHSH and CDR2 LQKENI. V was clipped by 3 bases and J by 2 bases; unmatched bases: 8. CDR3 sequence (DNA): TGTGCCAGCTCACCGCGAATTACTAGCGGGATCACAGATACGCAGTATTTT. This encodes CASSPRITSGITDTQYF. Variable domain in full (rest from reference TRBV18 and TRBJ2-3): NAGVMQNPRHLVRRRGQEARLRCSPMKGHSHVYWYRQLPEEGLKFMVYLQKENIIDESGMPKERFSAEFPKEGPSILRIQQVVRGDSAAYFCASSPRITSGITDTQYFGPGTRLTVL.

This rearrangement joins TRBV9 to TRBJ2-1, with TRBD1 matching over 8 bases. The CDR3 loop spans 15 amino acids. Trimming took 0 bases from V and 2 from J; bases not matched to a gene: 1. Germline V CDR1 and CDR2: SGDLS, YYNGEE. As DNA, the CDR3 is TGTGCCAGCAGCGTAGAGGACAGGGCCTACAATGAGCAGTTCTTC. Its translation: CASSVEDRAYNEQFF.

The V gene is TRBV19, the J gene TRBJ1-2; D call uncertain. This CDR3 comprises 14 residues. In germline, CDR1 is LNHDA, CDR2 SQIVND (reference sequence). The germline V and J ends were trimmed by 3 bases and 7 bases, with 15 bases remaining between them. CDR3 region: CASSIGPFAGGYTF. The DNA for the CDR3 is TGTGCCAGTAGTATTGGGCCTTTCGCGGGTGGCTACACCTTC.

This clone was seen more than once but under ten times. The rearrangement uses TRBV7-9 and TRBJ2-7; TRBD2 is a possible D gene (6 bases). Trimming stripped 5 bases from V and 3 bases from J, with 14 bases between. Germline CDR1 and CDR2: SEHNR and FQNEAQ (reference sequence). The CDR3 contains 14 residues. The CDR3 loop reads CASSPAGRNYEQYF. The CDR3 DNA follows: TGTGCCAGCAGCCCCGCGGGGCGAAACTACGAGCAGTACTTC.

This sequence joins TRBV28 and TRBJ1-5; D gene uncertain. This CDR3 spans 14 amino acids. With 3 bases removed from V and 1 base from J, the gap between germline ends came to 7 bases. CDR1 and CDR2 from the germline V gene are MDHEN and SYDVKM. CDR3 in DNA: TGTGCCAGCAGTTTGGCTGGCAGCAATCAGCCCCAGCATTTT. It translates to CASSLAGSNQPQHF.

This clone occurred a few times. V gene TRBV5-1 combines with J gene TRBJ2-3; D ambiguous. Germline V gene sequence: CDR1 SGHRS, CDR2 YFSETQ. Trimming cost V 3 bases and J 2 bases, with 10 bases left between them. The CDR3 has 14 residues. The CDR3 region has the DNA TGCGCCAGCAGCTACCCCAGTTCCACAGATACGCAGTATTTT. Translation gives CASSYPSSTDTQYF.

Only a few counts were recorded for this clone. The rearrangement joins TRBV4-1 to TRBJ2-7; D possibly corresponds to TRBD1 (6 bases). Germline CDR1 is MGHRA and CDR2 is YSYEKL. V shed 4 bases and J shed 2 bases, with 15 bases lying between them. The CDR3 has 15 amino acids. CDR3: CASSRTRTVAYEQYF. For the CDR3, the DNA is TGCGCCAGCAGCCGAACCAGGACAGTTGCCTACGAGCAGTACTTC.

The chain is built from TRBV27 and TRBJ2-5; TRBD1 agrees at 8 bases. Trimming removed 6 bases from V and 7 bases from J; junction bases left unmatched: 10. The CDR3 loop spans 14 amino acids. The V gene's germline CDR1 is MNHEY and CDR2 SMNVEV (reference sequence). CDR3 DNA: TGTGCCAGCAGCCTGGGACAGGAGATAGGGACCCAGTACTTC. Its protein is CASSLGQEIGTQYF.

The chain carries TRBV9 and TRBJ2-5, with 8 bases matching TRBD1. J lost 0 bases, V lost 3 bases, and 7 bases had no gene match. The germline CDR1 and CDR2 sequences are SGDLS and YYNGEE. This CDR3 has 16 amino acids. The CDR3 loop reads CASSARQGIDQETQYF. CDR3 DNA sequence: TGTGCCAGCAGCGCCCGACAGGGGATTGACCAAGAGACCCAGTACTTC.